A single sample is the source of the 27 T cell receptor beta chains below, sequenced in a study of OX40 agonist ivuxolimab in advanced cancers. Sequencing used immunoSEQ multiplex PCR; TCRdb keeps in-frame clones, though not all of them. The repertoire holds around 12,000 clones, around 72% seen once, with around a sixth in the top ten. The sample was CD4+ or CD8+ T cells sorted from blood, taken in a trial of the OX40 agonist ivuxolimab. Source of these receptors: an adult with an advanced solid tumor such as melanoma, head and neck, liver or kidney cancer.

This clone turned up a few times. The chain employs TRBV4-1 and TRBJ1-2, with D unclear. Trimming took off 5 bases at V and 6 bases at J, with 19 bases between the two ends. The CDR3 runs to 15 residues. CDR1 is MGHRA and CDR2 is YSYEKL in the germline V gene. The CDR3 DNA reads as TGCGCCAGCAGCGTTAATAAGGGTGTGTGGAATGGCTACACCTTC. Translated, it gives CASSVNKGVWNGYTF.

V is TRBV13 and J is TRBJ1-1; unclear D gene. The CDR3 sequence is 11 residues long. Trimming left V 0 bases short and J 6 bases short, with 2 bases between. Germline-derived CDR1 and CDR2 are PRHDT and FYEKMQ (reference sequence). The CDR3 region has the DNA TGTGCCAGCAGCTTAGGGTCTGAAGCTTTCTTT. It yields the protein CASSLGSEAFF.

J is TRBJ2-7 and V is TRBV4-2, with D hard to call. V lost 4 bases to trimming and J lost 4 bases, with 11 bases between them. Germline CDR1 and CDR2: LGHNA and YNFKEQ. This CDR3 is built from 13 residues. The CDR3 region is CASSPTGPYEQYF. CDR3 DNA sequence: TGTGCCAGCAGCCCAACGGGTCCGTACGAGCAGTACTTC.

This clone was observed a few times. This chain connects TRBV27 to TRBJ2-1; D may be TRBD1 (7 bases). The ends were cut back, 6 bases at V and 2 bases at J, with 23 bases in the middle. CDR3 length equals 18 residues. The germline V gene encodes CDR1 MNHEY and CDR2 SMNVEV (reference sequence). Here the CDR3 reads CASRRDSPDRYTYNEQFF. DNA of the CDR3: TGTGCCAGCAGGCGGGACAGCCCAGACCGATATACCTACAATGAGCAGTTCTTC.

The chain couples TRBV11-3 to TRBJ2-1, with 8 bases matching TRBD2. Germline V CDR1 and CDR2: SGHNT, YENEEA. The CDR3 spans 17 residues. V lost 2 bases, J lost 7 bases, and 13 bases stayed unmatched. The CDR3 region is CASSLNRLGGARNEQFF. The CDR3 nucleotides read TGTGCCAGCAGCTTAAATCGTCTCGGGGGGGCGCGTAATGAGCAGTTCTTC. Full variable domain (rest looked up from reference TRBV11-3 and TRBJ2-1): EAGVVQSPRYKIIEKKQPVAFWCNPISGHNTLYWYLQNLGQGPELLIRYENEEAVDDSQLPKDRFSAERLKGVDSTLKIQPAELGDSAVYLCASSLNRLGGARNEQFFGPGTRLTVL.

A word on this clone: At one end the junction does not follow the germline gene, possibly because of a read error. The CDR3 DNA follows: TGTGCTAGCAGCTTAGTCGCGGGGGGGGAGCAGTACTTC. Translated, it gives CASSLVAGGEQYF. The genes are TRBV7-7 and TRBJ2-7, with 9 bases that match TRBD2. Looked up from germline, CDR1 is SSHAT and CDR2 is FNYEAQ (reference sequence). The CDR3 sequence is 13 residues long.

V is TRBV2 and J is TRBJ2-7; 10 bases fit TRBD1. The CDR3 length is 13 residues. The ends lost 6 bases at V and 4 bases at J; junction bases unmatched: 3. Germline V gene data show CDR1 as SNHLY and CDR2 as FYNNEI. This CDR3 is CASRRQGAYEQYF. Here the CDR3 DNA reads TGTGCCAGCAGAAGACAGGGGGCATACGAGCAGTACTTC.

This chain joins TRBV6-5 and TRBJ1-2; weak D call: TRBD1 (6 bases). The CDR3 length is 12 residues. V gave up 5 bases and J gave up 7 bases, with 11 bases separating them. CDR1 and CDR2 (germline): MNHEY, SVGAGI. CDR3 in amino acids: CASSPQGSGYTF. CDR3 coding DNA: TGTGCCAGCAGTCCACAGGGTTCTGGCTACACCTTC.

The J gene is TRBJ2-5, the V gene TRBV27, with 9 bases fitting TRBD2. The CDR3 loop spans 15 amino acids. J was trimmed by 3 bases and V by 3 bases; bases with no gene match: 5. CDR1 MNHEY and CDR2 SMNVEV come from the germline V gene (reference sequence). The DNA of the CDR3 is TGTGCCAGCAGTTTTATGGCTAGCGGGAAAGAGACCCAGTACTTC. This codes for CASSFMASGKETQYF.

This clone showed up just a few times. The chain carries TRBV4-1 and TRBJ2-7; 9 bases are shared with TRBD2. CDR3 length: 15 residues. Germline V gene lookup returns CDR1 MGHRA and CDR2 YSYEKL. After removal of 0 bases from V and 9 bases from J, the junction contained 9 bases not matched to a gene. The CDR3 region is CASSQEGSGGLGQYF. The CDR3 region has the DNA TGCGCCAGCAGCCAAGAAGGTAGCGGGGGCCTAGGGCAGTACTTC.

The rearrangement links TRBV9 to TRBJ2-7; TRBD2 aligns across 7 bases. Germline loops: CDR1 SGDLS, CDR2 YYNGEE. J gave up 5 bases and V 0 bases, and 8 bases lay outside the gene matches. CDR3 length: 15 residues. CDR3 nucleotide sequence: TGTGCCAGCAGCGTAGTAGGACTAGGTGACGACGAGCAGTACTTC. This gives the protein CASSVVGLGDDEQYF.

The chain links TRBV27 to TRBJ1-2; D may be TRBD1 (6 bases). CDR1 is MNHEY and CDR2 is SMNVEV in the germline V gene (reference sequence). V was cut by 1 base and J by 8 bases, with 11 bases left in between. CDR3 length: 13 amino acids. CDR3: CASSLLGGGGYTF. The CDR3, as DNA: TGTGCCAGCAGTTTATTAGGGGGGGGCGGCTACACCTTC.

V gene TRBV27 combines with J gene TRBJ1-1, with TRBD1 as a possible D gene (5 bases). The length of the CDR3 is 17 residues. Germline V gene lookup returns CDR1 MNHEY and CDR2 SMNVEV (reference sequence). V gave up 2 bases and J gave up 0 bases, with 16 bases separating them. The CDR3 region has the DNA TGTGCCAGCAGTTTACTTGGGGACGGAGTCATGAACACTGAAGCTTTCTTT. Its protein product is CASSLLGDGVMNTEAFF.

V is TRBV9 and J is TRBJ2-5; D not certain. The J call could be wrong; TRBJ2-7 is a better fit for the DNA end. Germline V gene lookup returns CDR1 SGDLS and CDR2 YYNGEE. The CDR3 extends over 15 amino acids. CDR3 sequence (DNA): TGTGCCAGCAGCGTAGGATCCTTACCTACCTACGAGCAGTACTTC. Translation gives CASSVGSLPTYEQYF.

This clone was seen once. The chain carries TRBV10-3 and TRBJ1-5; D possibly corresponds to TRBD1 (5 bases). Germline V lookup: CDR1 ENHRY, CDR2 SYGVKD. This CDR3 is 15 amino acids long. The germline V and J ends were trimmed by 0 bases and 6 bases, with 12 bases remaining between them. Written as DNA, the CDR3 is TGTGCCATCAGTGAGTCGGGGGGAATTAGTCAGCCCCAGCATTTT. It codes for CAISESGGISQPQHF.

This rearrangement joins TRBV19 to TRBJ1-5, with D perhaps TRBD1 (5 bases). The CDR3 runs to 16 residues. The germline V gene has CDR1 LNHDA and CDR2 SQIVND (reference sequence). The germline V and J ends were trimmed by 7 bases and 2 bases, with 18 bases remaining between them. The CDR3 loop reads CASKGLGGFGNQPQHF. The CDR3 coding sequence is TGTGCCAGTAAGGGTTTGGGGGGGTTTGGCAATCAGCCCCAGCATTTT.

J is TRBJ2-7 and V is TRBV5-1; the D is unclear. The length of the CDR3 is 12 residues. Germline V gene data show CDR1 as SGHRS and CDR2 as YFSETQ. Trimming pared 1 base from V and 7 bases from J, leaving 9 bases between. The CDR3 is CASSLLGSEQYF. The CDR3 DNA follows: TGCGCCAGCAGCTTGTTAGGGTCGGAGCAGTACTTC.

The chain couples TRBV30 to TRBJ2-3, with D maybe TRBD2 (5 bases). This CDR3 is 13 amino acids long. From germline, CDR1 is GTSNPN and CDR2 SVGIG (reference sequence). V gave up 2 bases and J gave up 5 bases, with 11 bases separating them. For the CDR3, the DNA is TGTGCCTGGAGTCGGGGATCGGGAGATACGCAGTATTTT. Its protein product is CAWSRGSGDTQYF.

V is TRBV6-6 and J is TRBJ2-5; D gene ambiguous. The CDR3 has 11 amino acids. CDR1 and CDR2 (germline): MNHNY, SVGAGI (reference sequence). The V gene lost 5 bases and the J gene lost 4 bases, with 5 bases spanning the gap. CDR3 residues: CASSPRETQYF. DNA for the CDR3: TGTGCCAGCAGTCCCAGAGAGACCCAGTACTTC.

This chain joins TRBV5-4 and TRBJ2-7; 7 bases fit TRBD1. Trimming at V came to 0 bases and at J to 4 bases, leaving 4 bases not matched to a gene. The CDR3 is 14 amino acids. Germline CDR1 reads SGHNT; CDR2 reads YYREEE (reference sequence). The chain's CDR3 is CASSLGTGNYEQYF. The DNA for the CDR3 is TGTGCCAGCAGCTTGGGGACAGGTAATTACGAGCAGTACTTC.

The rearrangement uses TRBV6-1 and TRBJ1-5, with TRBD1 matching over 8 bases. The CDR3 is 15 residues long. Germline trimming cut 6 bases from V and 6 bases from J; bases unmatched to any gene: 10. Germline lookup yields CDR1 MNHNS and CDR2 SASEGT. The CDR3 reads CASRDPTGDSQPQHF. The CDR3 DNA reads as TGTGCCAGCAGAGATCCGACAGGGGACAGTCAGCCCCAGCATTTT.

There are a few counts of this clone. The gene calls are TRBV28 and TRBJ1-5; D might be TRBD1 (5 bases). The CDR3 consists of 13 residues. Germline V gives CDR1 MDHEN, CDR2 SYDVKM. Trimming shortened V by 5 bases and J by 6 bases, and 11 bases separated the two germline ends. The CDR3 region has the DNA TGTGCCAGCAGTCCAGAGAGGGGTCAGCCCCAGCATTTT. This codes for CASSPERGQPQHF.

This chain connects TRBV7-9 to TRBJ2-7; the D gene is possibly TRBD1 (5 bases). The CDR3 is 13 amino acids. Trimming pared 1 base from V and 5 bases from J, leaving 9 bases between. Germline CDR1 reads SEHNR; CDR2 reads FQNEAQ (reference sequence). The DNA of the CDR3 is TGTGCCAGCAGCTTAGAGGGGCACCACGAGCAGTACTTC. Amino acid sequence: CASSLEGHHEQYF.

This clone has just a few counts. This chain joins TRBV5-1 and TRBJ2-7, with 9 bases aligning to TRBD2. J was trimmed by 0 bases and V by 4 bases; bases with no gene match: 11. Per germline, CDR1 SGHRS and CDR2 YFSETQ. The CDR3 extends over 17 amino acids. CDR3: CASSAGGADSYSYEQYF. The CDR3, as DNA: TGCGCCAGCAGCGCGGGGGGGGCCGACAGTTACTCCTACGAGCAGTACTTC.

In regard to this clone: At one of its ends the junction is not consistent with the germline gene, which may arise from a read error. V usage is TRBV7-7 and J usage is TRBJ2-1, with D perhaps matching TRBD2 (5 bases). The germline gives CDR1 SSHAT, CDR2 FNYEAQ (reference sequence). The CDR3 runs to 14 residues. CDR3 DNA sequence: TGTGCTAGCAGCTACGATCGGGGAAACAATGAGCAGTTCTTC. It is translated as CASSYDRGNNEQFF. Using reference TRBV7-7 and TRBJ2-1 for the parts outside the CDR3, the full variable domain is GAGVSQSPRYKVTKRGQDVTLRCDPISSHATLYWYQQALGQGPEFLTYFNYEAQPDKSGLPSDRFSAERPEGSISTLTIQRTEQRDSAMYRCASSYDRGNNEQFFGPGTRLTVL.

This clone was detected once. The V call is TRBV4-1, the J call TRBJ2-5; D is ambiguous. Trimming stripped 0 bases from V and 4 bases from J, with 15 bases between. Germline loops: CDR1 MGHRA, CDR2 YSYEKL. CDR3 length: 16 residues. CDR3 region: CASSQEGRNAPETQYF. CDR3 DNA: TGCGCCAGCAGCCAAGAAGGAAGGAACGCCCCAGAGACCCAGTACTTC.

The chain couples TRBV7-6 to TRBJ2-1; 9 bases map to TRBD1. The CDR3 is 15 amino acids. Germline CDR1 reads SGHVS; CDR2 reads FNYEAQ. Unmatched junction bases numbered 7, after V lost 2 bases and J lost 8 bases. CDR3 sequence reads: CASSLWGQGPDEQFF. The CDR3 nucleotides are TGTGCCAGCAGCTTATGGGGACAGGGTCCCGATGAGCAGTTCTTC. Full variable domain (remainder filled in from reference TRBV7-6 and TRBJ2-1): GAGVSQSPRYKVTKRGQDVALRCDPISGHVSLYWYRQALGQGPEFLTYFNYEAQQDKSGLPNDRFSAERPEGSISTLTIQRTEQRDSAMYRCASSLWGQGPDEQFFGPGTRLTVL.